This TCR beta chain is drawn from a study of blood T cell repertoires in COVID-19. For the study at large: COVID-19 samples collected from the United States, Italy and Spain covered acute and convalescent phases. T cells, B-cell-depleted T cells, or PBMCs provided the cDNA or gDNA that served as material.

In the authors' workflow: The authors estimated nucleated cell counts from reference gene primer amplification. Assay: immunoSEQ multiplex PCR; the TCRdb copy retains only in-frame clones and omits some. The DNA was the basis for D and trimming; V, J and clone size are from that table. The table records some 370,000 clones, nearly 90% of them present only once. What was sequenced was peripheral blood. This receptor was identified in a man younger than 35 with active or convalescent COVID-19.

The CDR3 sequence: CASRPGQGYGYTF. The CDR3 nucleotides are TGTGCCAGCAGACCAGGACAGGGCTATGGCTACACCTTC. The V and J genes are TRBV28 and TRBJ1-2; 8 bases fit TRBD1. The V segment lost 6 bases and the J segment 4 bases; nucleotides outside the gene matches: 4. CDR1 is MDHEN and CDR2 is SYDVKM in the germline V gene. The CDR3 extends over 13 amino acids.